This T cell receptor (beta chain) was captured by sequencing in a study of cytotoxic CD8 clonotypes in ibrutinib-treated CLL (dated by TCRdb to about 2021). General notes on the study: The cohort included around 16 treatment-naive and under 13 relapsed/refractory patients; 17 were IGHV unmutated. Partial responses were observed in approximately 24 patients and complete responses in 2; after a median follow-up of 68 months, remission was maintained in approximately 14 patients and progression was observed in roughly 12. Response samples were obtained after a median of 12 months of treatment, with a range of about 6 to 36 months. Samples averaged roughly 280,000 productive templates and approximately 100,000 productive rearrangements. Of the 90 or so people in the trial, about 27 had longitudinal samples available. Cryopreserved peripheral blood mononuclear cells were obtained prior to treatment, at the time of response, and at either disease progression or sustained remission.

Each clonotype received, on average, around 9.6x coverage in deep resolution sequencing performed on a MiSeq, where the target depth lay between 1 in 1 million and 1 in 200,000 T cells. TCR beta libraries were generated with the immunoSEQ hsTCRB Kit. From the authors' description of their analysis: Data were analyzed with ImmunoSEQ Data Assistant and ImmunoSEQ Analyzer, with V, D and J genes assigned per IMGT definitions. Clonality, which ranges from 0 to 1, was calculated by subtracting the normalized Shannon entropy of productive rearrangement frequencies from one. Only overrepresented clonotypes making up at least 0.05% of each patient's repertoire were included in the public clonotype analysis. About twelve age-matched healthy donor repertoires from immuneACCESS were used as controls for clonality. The table comes from immuneACCESS by way of TCRdb, which keeps in-frame sequences with V and J called. Part of the clones is missing from these tables; in studies checked, under half for an unresolved V gene and the rest for unknown reasons. D and trimming were read from the DNA, whereas the V and J calls and clone size are those reported in that table. Recorded for this sample are about 22,000 clones; 75% of them occurred a single time. Of the sample, 6% to 9% is held by the ten largest clones.

The research as a whole found: Public clonotypes were found to be uncommon and were observed to contract or remain stable during treatment; the increase in clonality was shown to reflect expansion of private clonotypes at ibrutinib response. Clonality increased at ibrutinib response, stayed stable in sustained remission, and fell back toward baseline at progression. Sampling times were not matched between patients in sustained remission and patients whose disease was progressing, and lymph node repertoires were not examined. Baseline clonality exceeded that of age-matched healthy donors and correlated strongly with circulating CD8+ T-cell counts.

For TCR beta library preparation, approximately 2 micrograms of genomic DNA was extracted from cryopreserved PBMCs. Longitudinal blood samples from CLL patients on ibrutinib monotherapy were analyzed using high-throughput TCR beta sequencing. Patients were enrolled in a phase 2 open-label single-center ibrutinib monotherapy trial. As to this clone: The clone's antigen remains unknown. No much larger clonotype is one base removed from it; base qualities were not supplied.

Including the terminal cysteine and phenylalanine, the CDR3 comprises 13 residues. Left in the record is the CDR3 DNA by itself, 39 bases read in frame from the first base. The source of this sequence is a human donor with chronic lymphocytic leukemia. The chain is made from TRBV21-1 and TRBJ2-4. TRBV21-1 represents a pseudogene. The starting material was PBMCs, obtained before ibrutinib treatment. CDR3 protein: CGGAYKSKNIQYF. The DNA is as follows: TGTGGAGGGGCCTACAAGAGCAAAAACATTCAGTACTTC.